Following are 28 T cell receptor beta chains from one sample sequenced in a study of CD8+ T cells in alopecia areata. Sequencing templates came from extracted RNA that was reverse transcribed into cDNA. The method was immunoSEQ multiplex PCR; TCRdb's version includes in-frame clones alone and lacks a portion of them. The sample yields approximately 210,000 clones, around three fifths seen once. Noted treatment: oral pan-JAK inhibitor, 5-10 mg twice daily. Sequenced here: CD4+ T cells sorted from blood, sampled at roughly week 49, from a patient treated with tofacitinib. These receptors came from a human donor with alopecia areata.

This clone has only a few counts. This chain links TRBV19 with TRBJ2-2, with D hard to call. The V and J ends lost 3 bases and 6 bases respectively, with 11 bases between them. The CDR3 has 14 amino acids. Germline V gene data show CDR1 as LNHDA and CDR2 as SQIVND (reference sequence). The CDR3 coding sequence is TGTGCCAGTAGTATTGTCTGGCCGCCCGGGGAGCTGTTTTTT. Translated, it gives CASSIVWPPGELFF.

V usage is TRBV5-6 and J usage is TRBJ2-6, with D perhaps being TRBD1 or TRBD2 (5 bases each). The V gene's germline CDR1 is SGHDT and CDR2 YYEEEE. The CDR3 has 16 amino acids. V was shortened by 0 bases and J by 0 bases, with 7 bases between the two germline ends. The chain's CDR3 is CASSLEGSSGANVLTF. The CDR3 bases are TGTGCCAGCAGCTTGGAGGGGAGCTCTGGGGCCAACGTCCTGACTTTC.

The chain employs TRBV29-1 and TRBJ1-2; the match to TRBD1 covers 8 bases. CDR1 and CDR2 from the germline V gene are SQVTM and ANQGSEA. This CDR3 contains 13 residues. The V and J ends lost 4 bases and 4 bases, in that order; junction bases with no gene match: 5. In DNA, the CDR3 is TGCAGCGTTGTTGGGACAGGAGGCTATGGCTACACCTTC. Encoded protein: CSVVGTGGYGYTF.

The CDR3 nucleotides read TGTGCCTGCGGACTAGCGGGCCTTCGGGATACGCAGTATTTT. This gives the protein CACGLAGLRDTQYF. This sequence joins TRBV30 and TRBJ2-3; 11 nucleotides match TRBD2. Germline CDR1 GTSNPN, CDR2 SVGIG (reference sequence). The CDR3 extends over 14 amino acids. The V segment lost 6 bases and the J segment 6 bases; nucleotides outside the gene matches: 8.

V usage is TRBV27 and J usage is TRBJ2-6, with 10 bases fitting TRBD1. Germline loops: CDR1 MNHEY, CDR2 SMNVEV (reference sequence). V lost 5 bases, J lost 2 bases, and 6 bases stayed unmatched. The CDR3 is made up of 17 amino acids. CDR3 bases: TGTGCCAGCAGTCCCGGGACAGGGGACCCTGGGGCCAACGTCCTGACTTTC. Protein sequence: CASSPGTGDPGANVLTF.

The CDR3 region is CASSLLAGGRAGTDTQYF. CDR3 coding DNA: TGTGCCAGCAGCTTGCTTGCGGGGGGACGCGCTGGCACAGATACGCAGTATTTT. The chain carries TRBV5-4 and TRBJ2-3, with 8 bases lining up with TRBD2. Germline CDR1 and CDR2: SGHNT and YYREEE (reference sequence). J was trimmed by 1 base and V by 1 base; bases with no gene match: 11. The CDR3 is 18 amino acids.

This chain links TRBV6-5 with TRBJ2-3, with 9 bases lining up with TRBD1. Losses at the gene ends were 4 bases for V and 1 base for J; bases not matched to a gene: 3. The CDR3 consists of 15 residues. Looked up from germline, CDR1 is MNHEY and CDR2 is SVGAGI. This CDR3 is CASSWGQGGTDTQYF. The CDR3, as DNA: TGTGCCAGCAGTTGGGGACAGGGTGGCACAGATACGCAGTATTTT.

This clone was detected once. This rearrangement joins TRBV27 to TRBJ1-5; D may be TRBD1 (5 bases). The germline V gene encodes CDR1 MNHEY and CDR2 SMNVEV (reference sequence). V gave up 5 bases and J gave up 4 bases, with 12 bases separating them. The CDR3 has 14 amino acids. Here the CDR3 reads CASSNRGTNQPQHF. The CDR3 DNA follows: TGTGCCAGCAGTAACCGGGGGACGAATCAGCCCCAGCATTTT.

The V gene is TRBV5-1, the J gene TRBJ2-5, with 8 bases identical to TRBD1. CDR1 and CDR2 (germline): SGHRS, YFSETQ. The CDR3 has 14 residues. V gave up 8 bases and J gave up 1 base; unmatched junction bases: 7. The CDR3 DNA sequence: TGCGCCAGTGGGACAGGTCAGCCCCAAGAGACCCAGTACTTC. Translated, it gives CASGTGQPQETQYF.

This clone was counted only a few times. The V and J genes are TRBV14 and TRBJ1-5; no definite D call. This CDR3 is built from 12 residues. The V and J ends lost 4 bases and 6 bases respectively, with 7 bases between them. In germline, CDR1 is SGHDN, CDR2 FVKESK. CDR3 residues: CASSPRLQPQHF. The CDR3, as DNA: TGTGCCAGCAGCCCTAGACTTCAGCCCCAGCATTTT.

This sequence joins TRBV18 and TRBJ2-5; D is uncertain. The CDR3 spans 11 residues. The V end lost 4 bases, the J end lost 5 bases, and 5 bases lay between the germline ends. The germline V gene encodes CDR1 KGHSH and CDR2 LQKENI. CDR3 nucleotides: TGTGCCAGCTCACAGAAGGAGACCCAGTACTTC. This sequence encodes CASSQKETQYF.

The rearrangement links TRBV5-1 to TRBJ2-1; TRBD2 might be the D (6 bases). The CDR3 is 16 amino acids. V was cut by 0 bases and J by 6 bases, with 16 bases left in between. Per the germline V gene, CDR1 is SGHRS and CDR2 is YFSETQ. CDR3 sequence reads: CASSLDWGLLGNEQFF. The CDR3 bases are TGCGCCAGCAGCTTGGACTGGGGACTCCTTGGCAATGAGCAGTTCTTC. Filled out from reference TRBV5-1 and TRBJ2-1, the complete variable domain reads KAGVTQTPRYLIKTRGQQVTLSCSPISGHRSVSWYQQTPGQGLQFLFEYFSETQRNKGNFPGRFSGRQFSNSRSEMNVSTLELGDSALYLCASSLDWGLLGNEQFFGPGTRLTVL.

This clone was picked up a small number of times. CDR3 bases: TGTGCCAGTAAAAGGACAGGGACTGATTATGGCTACACCTTC. This codes for CASKRTGTDYGYTF. The chain is built from TRBV19 and TRBJ1-2, with TRBD1 matching 8 bases. After removal of 7 bases from V and 5 bases from J, the junction contained 9 bases not matched to a gene. The CDR3 has 14 residues. CDR1 is LNHDA, CDR2 SQIVND, per germline (reference sequence).

The chain links TRBV18 to TRBJ2-2, with D possibly being TRBD1 (6 bases). The CDR3 totals 16 residues. Trimming cost V 2 bases and J 5 bases, with 15 bases left between them. Germline V lookup: CDR1 KGHSH, CDR2 LQKENI. This CDR3 reads CASSPITQGETGELFF. The DNA of the CDR3 is TGTGCCAGCTCACCAATCACACAGGGAGAGACCGGGGAGCTGTTTTTT.

The chain has TRBV2 and TRBJ2-7; 10 bases align to TRBD1. With V trimmed by 4 bases and J by 5 bases, 5 bases remained unmatched. CDR3 size: 14 residues. Germline V CDR1 and CDR2: SNHLY, FYNNEI. The DNA of the CDR3 is TGTGCCAGCAGTGGAAGACAGGGGGCTAACGAGCAGTACTTC. Translating gives CASSGRQGANEQYF.

This clone was counted between two and nine times. The chain is built from TRBV2 and TRBJ1-4, with D hard to call. The CDR3 runs 13 residues. Trimming removed 7 bases from V and 5 bases from J, with 11 bases in between. Per the germline V gene, CDR1 is SNHLY and CDR2 is FYNNEI. CDR3: CASTIGPNEKLFF. The CDR3 nucleotides read TGTGCCAGCACTATAGGTCCGAATGAAAAACTGTTTTTT.

V and J are TRBV2 and TRBJ1-1; the D is unclear. Germline-derived CDR1 and CDR2 are SNHLY and FYNNEI. V was clipped by 6 bases and J by 5 bases, with 10 bases between them. This CDR3 has 12 amino acids. The CDR3 loop is CASSLVGTEAFF. DNA of the CDR3: TGTGCCAGCAGCCTGGTTGGGACTGAAGCTTTCTTT.

This clone showed up just a few times. This rearrangement joins TRBV30 to TRBJ2-7; 7 bases agree with TRBD1. Germline CDR1 GTSNPN, CDR2 SVGIG (reference sequence). J gave up 2 bases and V 0 bases, and 4 bases lay outside the gene matches. The CDR3 runs 14 residues. For the CDR3, the DNA is TGTGCCTGGAGTGTACAGGGGCATACCTACGAGCAGTACTTC. Its protein is CAWSVQGHTYEQYF. The entire variable domain, with the rest obtained from reference TRBV30 and TRBJ2-7, is as follows: SQTIHQWPATLVQPVGSPLSLECTVEGTSNPNLYWYRQAAGRGLQLLFYSVGIGQISSEVPQNLSASRPQDRQFILSSKKLLLSDSGFYLCAWSVQGHTYEQYFGPGTRLTVT.

This clone appeared a few times. V and J are TRBV6-1 and TRBJ2-6; no definite D call. This CDR3 has 14 amino acids. In germline, CDR1 is MNHNS, CDR2 SASEGT. V was cut by 7 bases and J by 0 bases, with 7 bases left in between. This CDR3 is CASMKGSGANVLTF. The CDR3 bases are TGTGCCAGCATGAAGGGCTCTGGGGCCAACGTCCTGACTTTC.

CDR3 sequence: CASSEDGNYGYTF. CDR3 nucleotides: TGCGCCAGCAGCGAAGACGGGAACTATGGCTACACCTTC. The chain employs TRBV5-1 and TRBJ1-2, with D uncertain. CDR3 length: 13 residues. CDR1 and CDR2 (germline): SGHRS, YFSETQ. V shed 4 bases and J shed 2 bases, with 9 bases lying between them. Full variable domain (rest looked up from reference TRBV5-1 and TRBJ1-2): KAGVTQTPRYLIKTRGQQVTLSCSPISGHRSVSWYQQTPGQGLQFLFEYFSETQRNKGNFPGRFSGRQFSNSRSEMNVSTLELGDSALYLCASSEDGNYGYTFGSGTRLTVV.

The chain has TRBV29-1 and TRBJ2-7; D perhaps matches TRBD1 (6 bases). Germline V gives CDR1 SQVTM, CDR2 ANQGSEA. The CDR3 has 14 residues. V dropped 1 base and J dropped 2 bases, with 12 bases sitting between them. The CDR3 is CSVEGTATTYEQYF. The CDR3 coding sequence is TGCAGCGTTGAAGGGACAGCAACAACCTACGAGCAGTACTTC.

The chain joins TRBV7-2 to TRBJ2-3, with D perhaps matching TRBD2 (6 bases). Deletions cut 6 bases from V and 4 bases from J, with 23 bases between. The CDR3 consists of 17 residues. CDR1 is SGHTA, CDR2 FQGNSA, per germline. Here the CDR3 DNA reads TGTGCCAGCAGTCCGGCTAGGAGCGGGCTGGAGGCAGATACGCAGTATTTT. Translated, it gives CASSPARSGLEADTQYF.

The rearrangement links TRBV6-5 to TRBJ2-2; TRBD2 is a possible D gene (6 bases). V was trimmed by 6 bases and J by 3 bases, leaving 14 bases between them. Germline V gene data show CDR1 as MNHEY and CDR2 as SVGAGI. The CDR3 extends over 15 amino acids. The CDR3 loop reads CASSRRATYTGELFF. The CDR3 DNA is TGTGCCAGCAGCCGGAGGGCTACTTACACCGGGGAGCTGTTTTTT.

This clone has a handful of counts. The chain couples TRBV20-1 to TRBJ1-2; no reliable D call. The CDR3 consists of 11 residues. Between the trimmed V and J ends, which lost 4 bases and 7 bases, there was a span of 10 bases. Germline V gives CDR1 DFQATT, CDR2 SNEGSKA (reference sequence). The CDR3 spells CSATPRGGYTF. The CDR3 DNA reads as TGCAGTGCTACTCCCCGGGGTGGCTACACCTTC.

As for this clone: In the same sample, other DNA sequences code for this CDR3. The chain has TRBV29-1 and TRBJ2-3, with D perhaps matching TRBD2 (6 bases). This CDR3 contains 11 residues. Trimming cost V 3 bases and J 5 bases, with 6 bases left between them. Germline V gene data show CDR1 as SQVTM and CDR2 as ANQGSEA. CDR3 nucleotides: TGCAGCGTTGAGGGGGGAGATACGCAGTATTTT. Translation: CSVEGGDTQYF.

The genes are TRBV27 and TRBJ1-2, with D possibly TRBD1 on 5 matching bases. This CDR3 has 14 residues. CDR1 and CDR2 from the germline V gene are MNHEY and SMNVEV (reference sequence). V was trimmed by 4 bases and J by 4 bases, leaving 13 bases between them. The CDR3 DNA reads TGTGCCAGCAGTTCATCTCGCAGGGTCTATGGCTACACCTTC. Amino acid sequence: CASSSSRRVYGYTF.

This clone was counted a single time. V gene TRBV30 combines with J gene TRBJ2-5; D gene uncertain. Trimming pared 2 bases from V and 4 bases from J, leaving 5 bases between. Germline loops: CDR1 GTSNPN, CDR2 SVGIG (reference sequence). The CDR3 totals 11 residues. The CDR3 DNA sequence: TGTGCCTGGAGTATCTCAGAGACCCAGTACTTC. Translating gives CAWSISETQYF.

This clone was observed a single time. The chain couples TRBV5-1 to TRBJ1-1; the D gene is possibly TRBD1 (5 bases). Per the germline V gene, CDR1 is SGHRS and CDR2 is YFSETQ. V lost 0 bases and J 1 base, leaving 10 bases between the germline ends. This CDR3 has 15 amino acids. The CDR3, as DNA: TGCGCCAGCAGCTTGGAAGGACACGAGAACACTGAAGCTTTCTTT. Protein sequence: CASSLEGHENTEAFF. Full variable domain (rest looked up from reference TRBV5-1 and TRBJ1-1): KAGVTQTPRYLIKTRGQQVTLSCSPISGHRSVSWYQQTPGQGLQFLFEYFSETQRNKGNFPGRFSGRQFSNSRSEMNVSTLELGDSALYLCASSLEGHENTEAFFGQGTRLTVV.